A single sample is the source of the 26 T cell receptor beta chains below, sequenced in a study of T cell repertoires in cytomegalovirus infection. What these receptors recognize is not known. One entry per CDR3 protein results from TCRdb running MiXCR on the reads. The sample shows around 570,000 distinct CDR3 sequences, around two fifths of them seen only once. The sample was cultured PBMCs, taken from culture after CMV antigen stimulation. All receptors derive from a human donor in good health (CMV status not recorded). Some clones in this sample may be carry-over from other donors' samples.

CDR3 bases: TGTGCCAGCAGCTCTGGGACGGCTGCAGATACGCAGTATTTT. Translated, it gives CASSSGTAADTQYF. The rearrangement links TRBV7-9 to TRBJ2-3; the D gene could be TRBD1 or TRBD2 (5 bases each). V lost 4 bases and J lost 4, with 12 bases in between. This CDR3 is 14 amino acids long. Germline assignment: CDR1 SEHNR and CDR2 FQNEAQ (reference sequence).

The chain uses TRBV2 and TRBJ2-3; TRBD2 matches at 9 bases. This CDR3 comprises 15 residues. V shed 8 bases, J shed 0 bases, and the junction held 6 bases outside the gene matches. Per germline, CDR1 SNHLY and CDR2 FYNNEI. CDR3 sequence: CASHWLAGSTDTQYF. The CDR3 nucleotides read TGTGCCAGCCATTGGCTAGCGGGGAGCACAGATACGCAGTATTTT.

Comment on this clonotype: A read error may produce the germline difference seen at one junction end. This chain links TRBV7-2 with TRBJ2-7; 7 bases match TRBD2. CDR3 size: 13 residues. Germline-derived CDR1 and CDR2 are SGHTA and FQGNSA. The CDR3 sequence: CASSLRSGGPRDF. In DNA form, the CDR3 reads TGTGCCAGCAGCTTAAGGTCGGGAGGTCCTCGGGACTTC.

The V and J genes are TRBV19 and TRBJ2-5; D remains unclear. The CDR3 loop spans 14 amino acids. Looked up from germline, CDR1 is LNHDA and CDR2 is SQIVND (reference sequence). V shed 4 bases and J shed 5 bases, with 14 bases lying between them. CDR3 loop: CASSNYGPGETQYF. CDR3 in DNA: TGTGCCAGTAGTAACTACGGGCCGGGTGAGACCCAGTACTTC.

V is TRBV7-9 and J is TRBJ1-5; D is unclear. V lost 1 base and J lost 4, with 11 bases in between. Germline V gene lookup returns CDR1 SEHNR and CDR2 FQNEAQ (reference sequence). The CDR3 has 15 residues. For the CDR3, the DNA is TGTGCCAGCAGCTTAGTCGGCAGCAAAAATCAGCCCCAGCATTTT. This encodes CASSLVGSKNQPQHF.

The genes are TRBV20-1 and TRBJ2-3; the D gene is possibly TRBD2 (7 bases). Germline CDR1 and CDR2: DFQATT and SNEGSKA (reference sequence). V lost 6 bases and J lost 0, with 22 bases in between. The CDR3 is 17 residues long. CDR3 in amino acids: CSAPREAGRGSTDTQYF. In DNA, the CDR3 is TGCAGTGCCCCGCGGGAAGCGGGAAGGGGGAGCACAGATACGCAGTATTTT.

CDR3: CASSLNGQGLEETQYF. The CDR3 DNA reads as TGTGCCAGCAGTCTAAACGGACAGGGTCTGGAAGAGACCCAGTACTTC. This chain uses TRBV28 with TRBJ2-5; TRBD1 matches 8 bases. The CDR3 covers 16 residues. Germline CDR1 reads MDHEN; CDR2 reads SYDVKM. Trimming removed 5 bases from V and 3 bases from J; junction bases left unmatched: 11.

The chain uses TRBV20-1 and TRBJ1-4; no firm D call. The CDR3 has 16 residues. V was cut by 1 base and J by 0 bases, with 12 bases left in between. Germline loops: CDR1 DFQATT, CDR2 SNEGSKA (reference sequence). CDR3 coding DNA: TGCAGTGCTAGAGGATCTACTGGGGCAACTAATGAAAAACTGTTTTTT. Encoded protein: CSARGSTGATNEKLFF.

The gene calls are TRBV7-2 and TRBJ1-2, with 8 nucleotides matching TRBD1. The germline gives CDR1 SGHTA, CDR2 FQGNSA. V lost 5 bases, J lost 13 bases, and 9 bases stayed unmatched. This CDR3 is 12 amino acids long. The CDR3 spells CASSLDRVRCTF. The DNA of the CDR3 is TGTGCCAGCAGCCTGGACAGGGTTCGCTGCACCTTC.

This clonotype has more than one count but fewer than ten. This CDR3 reads CASSTGPSLMWYF. In DNA, the CDR3 is TGTGCCAGCAGTACTGGACCTAGCCTCATGTGGTACTTC. The chain has TRBV28 and TRBJ2-4, with a tentative D call TRBD2 (5 bases). Germline V CDR1 and CDR2: MDHEN, SYDVKM. The CDR3 totals 13 residues. The V gene lost 5 bases and the J gene lost 15 bases, with 20 bases spanning the gap.

As DNA, the CDR3 is TGTGCCAGCAGCCAAGGACAGGACTATGGCTACACCTTC. Its translation is CASSQGQDYGYTF. The chain has TRBV7-2 and TRBJ1-2, with 7 bases fitting TRBD1. The germline gives CDR1 SGHTA, CDR2 FQGNSA. V shed 5 bases and J 3 bases; nucleotides not matched to a gene: 3. The CDR3 sequence is 13 residues long.

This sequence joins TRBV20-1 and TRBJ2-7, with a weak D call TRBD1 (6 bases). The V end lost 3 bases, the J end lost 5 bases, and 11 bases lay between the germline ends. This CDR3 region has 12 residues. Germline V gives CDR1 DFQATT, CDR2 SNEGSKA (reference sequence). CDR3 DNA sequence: TGCAGTGCTAGTGCTGGGGGCGACGAGCAGTACTTC. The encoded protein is CSASAGGDEQYF.

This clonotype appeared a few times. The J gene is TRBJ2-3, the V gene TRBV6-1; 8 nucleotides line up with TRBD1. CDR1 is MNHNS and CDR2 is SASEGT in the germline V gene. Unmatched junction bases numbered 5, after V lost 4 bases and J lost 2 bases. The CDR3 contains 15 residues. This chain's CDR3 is CASSGDRSLTDTQYF. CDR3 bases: TGTGCCAGCAGTGGGGACAGGTCACTCACAGATACGCAGTATTTT.

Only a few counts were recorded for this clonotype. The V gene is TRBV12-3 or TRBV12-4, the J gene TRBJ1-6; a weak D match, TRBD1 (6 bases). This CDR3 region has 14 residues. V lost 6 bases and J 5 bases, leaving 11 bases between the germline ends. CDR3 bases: TGTGCCAGCAGCTACACAGGGAATAATTCACCCCTCCACTTT. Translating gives CASSYTGNNSPLHF.

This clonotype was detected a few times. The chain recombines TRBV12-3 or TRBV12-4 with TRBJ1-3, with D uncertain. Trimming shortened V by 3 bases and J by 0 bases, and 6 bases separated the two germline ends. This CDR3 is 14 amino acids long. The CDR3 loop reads CASSFRDSGNTIYF. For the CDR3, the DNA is TGTGCCAGCAGTTTTCGGGACTCTGGAAACACCATATATTTT.

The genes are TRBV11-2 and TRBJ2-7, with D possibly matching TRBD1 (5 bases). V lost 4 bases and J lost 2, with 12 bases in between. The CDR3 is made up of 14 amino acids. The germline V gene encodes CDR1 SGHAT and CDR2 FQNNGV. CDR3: CASSSRQTPYEQYF. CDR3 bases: TGTGCCAGCAGCTCCCGACAGACCCCCTACGAGCAGTACTTC.

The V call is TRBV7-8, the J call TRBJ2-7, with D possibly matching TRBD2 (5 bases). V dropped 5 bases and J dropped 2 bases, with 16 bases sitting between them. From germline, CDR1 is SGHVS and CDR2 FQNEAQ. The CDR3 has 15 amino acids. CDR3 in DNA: TGTGCCAGCAGCGCGGGTTCCAAAGACCCCTACGAGCAGTACTTC. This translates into CASSAGSKDPYEQYF.

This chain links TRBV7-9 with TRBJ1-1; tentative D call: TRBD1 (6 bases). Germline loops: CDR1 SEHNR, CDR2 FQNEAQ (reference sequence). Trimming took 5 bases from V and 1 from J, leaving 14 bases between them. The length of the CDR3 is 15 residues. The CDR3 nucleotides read TGTGCCAGCAGCCCAACCACAGGGAAGAACACTGAAGCTTTCTTT. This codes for CASSPTTGKNTEAFF.

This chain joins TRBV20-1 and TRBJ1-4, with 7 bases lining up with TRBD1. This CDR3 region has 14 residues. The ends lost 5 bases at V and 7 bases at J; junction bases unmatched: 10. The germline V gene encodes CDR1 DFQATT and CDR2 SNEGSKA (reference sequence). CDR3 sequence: CSARKDRTSEKLFF. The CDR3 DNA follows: TGCAGTGCTCGGAAGGACAGGACGTCTGAAAAACTGTTTTTT.

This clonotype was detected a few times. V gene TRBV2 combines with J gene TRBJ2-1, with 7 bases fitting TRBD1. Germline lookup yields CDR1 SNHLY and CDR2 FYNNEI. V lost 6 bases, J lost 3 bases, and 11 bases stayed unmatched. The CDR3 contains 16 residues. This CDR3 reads CASRKGWDSFYNEQFF. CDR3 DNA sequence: TGTGCCAGCAGGAAAGGATGGGACAGCTTCTACAATGAGCAGTTCTTC. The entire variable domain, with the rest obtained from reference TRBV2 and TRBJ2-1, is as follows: EPEVTQTPSHQVTQMGQEVILRCVPISNHLYFYWYRQILGQKVEFLVSFYNNEISEKSEIFDDQFSVERPDGSNFTLKIRSTKLEDSAMYFCASRKGWDSFYNEQFFGPGTRLTVL.

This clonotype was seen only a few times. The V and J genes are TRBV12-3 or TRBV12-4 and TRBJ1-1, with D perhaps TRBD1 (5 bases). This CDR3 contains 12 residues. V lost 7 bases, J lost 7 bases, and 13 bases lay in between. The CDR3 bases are TGTGCCAGCACCTTTGGGGGGGGTGAAGCTTTCTTT. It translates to CASTFGGGEAFF.

The CDR3 nucleotides are TGTGCCATCAGACATGAGGAAAGGCCTGAAGCTTTCTTT. It codes for CAIRHEERPEAFF. This chain connects TRBV7-1 to TRBJ1-1; unclear D gene. TRBV7-1 is labeled an ORF, and its function is uncertain. This CDR3 has 13 amino acids. V was clipped by 10 bases and J by 6 bases, with 18 bases between them.

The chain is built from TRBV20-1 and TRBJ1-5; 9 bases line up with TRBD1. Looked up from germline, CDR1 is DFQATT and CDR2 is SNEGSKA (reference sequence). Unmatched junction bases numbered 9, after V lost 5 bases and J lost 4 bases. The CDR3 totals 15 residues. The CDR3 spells CSAFRQGQGNQPQHF. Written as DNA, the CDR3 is TGCAGTGCTTTCCGACAGGGACAGGGAAATCAGCCCCAGCATTTT.

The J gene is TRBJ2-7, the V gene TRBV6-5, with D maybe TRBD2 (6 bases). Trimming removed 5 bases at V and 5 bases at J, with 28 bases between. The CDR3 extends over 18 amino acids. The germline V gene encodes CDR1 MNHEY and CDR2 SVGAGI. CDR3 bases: TGTGCCAGCAGTACCAGGGCCCCTAGATACGGGAGAATCGACGAGCAGTACTTC. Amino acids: CASSTRAPRYGRIDEQYF.

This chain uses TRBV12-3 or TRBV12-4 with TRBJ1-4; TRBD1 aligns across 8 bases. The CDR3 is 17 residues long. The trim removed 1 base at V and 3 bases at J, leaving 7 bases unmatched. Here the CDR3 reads CASSLGWQGAANEKLFF. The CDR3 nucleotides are TGTGCCAGCAGTTTAGGGTGGCAGGGGGCAGCTAATGAAAAACTGTTTTTT.

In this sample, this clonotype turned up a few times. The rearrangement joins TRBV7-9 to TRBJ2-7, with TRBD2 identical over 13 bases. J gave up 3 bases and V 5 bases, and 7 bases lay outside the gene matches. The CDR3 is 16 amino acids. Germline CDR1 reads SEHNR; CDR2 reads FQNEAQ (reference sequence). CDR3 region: CASSLRTSGSIYEQYF. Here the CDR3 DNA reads TGTGCCAGCAGCCTCAGGACTAGCGGGAGTATCTACGAGCAGTACTTC.